The source of this T cell receptor (beta chain) is a study of shared clonotypes between healthy human individuals. Comment on this clone: As yet, its antigen is unknown.

Trimming took off 5 bases at V and 4 bases at J, with 11 bases between the two ends. This CDR3 has 12 amino acids. CDR1 SQVTM and CDR2 ANQGSEA come from the germline V gene. Regarding the study as a whole: Clonotype sharing among donors was thought likely to change with sequencing depth.

Unsorted PBMC DNA was run through sequencing on ten immunoSEQ deep assay plates. Profiling relied on immunoSEQ multiplex PCR, and the TCRdb table lists in-frame clones only, not all of them. This table has about 490,000 clones, 79% appearing once. The rearrangement links TRBV29-1 to TRBJ2-5; possibly TRBD2 for D (6 bases). This receptor was obtained from a woman in her forties in good health. Some clones in this sample may be carry-over from other donors' samples. What was sequenced was PBMCs. The CDR3 coding sequence is TGCAGCGTTCTGGAGGGCGGAGAGACCCAGTACTTC. Its translation: CSVLEGGETQYF.